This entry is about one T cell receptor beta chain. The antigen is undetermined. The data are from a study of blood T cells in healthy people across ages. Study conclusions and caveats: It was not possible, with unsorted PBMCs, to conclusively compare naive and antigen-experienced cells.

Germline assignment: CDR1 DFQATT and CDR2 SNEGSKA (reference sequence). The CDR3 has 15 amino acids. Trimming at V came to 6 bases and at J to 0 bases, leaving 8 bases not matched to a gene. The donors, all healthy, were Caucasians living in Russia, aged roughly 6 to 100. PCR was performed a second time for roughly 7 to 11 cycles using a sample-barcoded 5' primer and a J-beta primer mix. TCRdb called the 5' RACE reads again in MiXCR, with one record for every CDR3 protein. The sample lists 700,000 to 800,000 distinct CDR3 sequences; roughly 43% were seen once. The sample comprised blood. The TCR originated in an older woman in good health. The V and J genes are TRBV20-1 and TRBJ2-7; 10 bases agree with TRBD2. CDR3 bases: TGCAGTGCCGAAGCCGGGACTAGCGACTCCTACGAGCAGTACTTC. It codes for CSAEAGTSDSYEQYF.